The rows below give T cell receptor beta chains drawn from one sample of a study of shared clonotypes between healthy human individuals. The repertoire was sequenced with immunoSEQ multiplex PCR; TCRdb's copy has only in-frame clones and lacks some. The table lists 2 million to 3 million clones, approximately 94% of them singletons. The sequenced sample consisted of naive CD4+ T cells from PBMCs. These TCRs come from a man aged 18 to 30 in good health. Some clones in this sample may be carry-over from other donors' samples. Each CDR3 is given with its conserved first and last residue. A D gene is named only where the DNA matches it firmly. Rows give clone size only sometimes, using once, few, many, or a class for an expanded clone.

j_gene,abundance,len,v_gene,d_gene,CDR3aa,CDR3nt
TRBJ2-3,NA,16,TRBV18,NA,CASSQIRRPSTDTQYF,TGTGCCAGCTCACAGATCCGAAGACCTAGCACAGATACGCAGTATTTT
TRBJ2-7,once,16,TRBV25-1,TRBD1,CASSELEGTGSVEQYF,TGTGCCAGCAGTGAATTGGAGGGGACAGGGTCTGTCGAGCAGTACTTC
TRBJ1-2,NA,12,TRBV6-5,NA,CASRGADYGYTF,TGTGCCAGCAGGGGAGCAGACTATGGCTACACCTTC
TRBJ2-7,NA,14,TRBV2,NA,CASLRWARSYEQYF,TGTGCCAGCCTACGGTGGGCGCGATCCTACGAGCAGTACTTC
TRBJ1-5,NA,21,TRBV18,NA,CASSPGQVGPSTLYSNQPQHF,TGTGCCAGCTCGCCGGGGCAGGTGGGGCCCTCTACTCTTTATAGCAATCAGCCCCAGCATTTT
TRBJ2-1,NA,15,TRBV5-1,TRBD2,CASSLVATSGNEQFF,TGCGCCAGCAGCTTGGTCGCGACTAGCGGCAATGAGCAGTTCTTC
TRBJ2-1,NA,14,TRBV9,TRBD2,CASTVTSGSDEQFF,TGTGCCAGCACGGTGACTAGCGGGAGTGATGAGCAGTTCTTC
TRBJ2-2,NA,12,TRBV5-4,NA,CASSFDSGELFF,TGTGCCAGCAGCTTCGATTCCGGGGAGCTGTTTTTT
TRBJ2-7,NA,12,TRBV30,TRBD1,CASYRGRDEQYF,TGTGCCTCCTACAGGGGGAGAGACGAGCAGTACTTC
TRBJ2-7,NA,14,TRBV9,NA,CASSPGYSLYEQYF,TGTGCCAGCAGCCCCGGTTACAGCCTCTACGAGCAGTACTTC
TRBJ1-1,NA,13,TRBV18,NA,CASSPVATVEAFF,TGTGCCAGCTCACCAGTCGCGACGGTTGAAGCTTTCTTT
TRBJ2-7,NA,14,TRBV7-8,TRBD1,CASSLQQGAGEQYF,TGTGCCAGCAGCTTGCAGCAGGGGGCGGGGGAGCAGTACTTC
TRBJ1-1,few,14,TRBV5-1,TRBD1,CASGYGQGNTEAFF,TGCGCCAGCGGGTATGGACAGGGCAACACTGAAGCTTTCTTT
TRBJ1-4,NA,16,TRBV10-3,TRBD1,CAISVGRGLTNEKLFF,TGTGCCATCAGTGTGGGCAGGGGGCTTACTAATGAAAAACTGTTTTTT
TRBJ2-1,few,12,TRBV10-3,NA,CAINGPGNEQFF,TGTGCCATCAATGGTCCCGGCAATGAGCAGTTCTTC
TRBJ1-4,NA,16,TRBV7-9,TRBD1,CASSSGQGARVEKLFF,TGTGCCAGCAGCTCAGGACAGGGGGCAAGGGTGGAAAAACTGTTTTTT
TRBJ2-7,NA,17,TRBV15,TRBD1,CATSRDLKQGLSYEQYF,TGTGCCACCAGCAGAGATCTGAAACAGGGGTTGTCCTACGAGCAGTACTTC
TRBJ2-1,NA,16,TRBV6-1,TRBD1,CASSETGGLGYNEQFF,TGTGCCAGCAGTGAGACAGGGGGCTTAGGGTACAATGAGCAGTTCTTC
TRBJ2-6,NA,17,TRBV2,NA,CASSLFQAGSGANVLTF,TGTGCCAGCAGTCTCTTTCAAGCAGGTTCTGGGGCCAACGTCCTGACTTTC
TRBJ1-5,once,14,TRBV5-5,NA,CASAQGSYNQPQHF,TGTGCCAGCGCCCAGGGTTCATATAATCAGCCCCAGCATTTT
TRBJ1-5,NA,17,TRBV28,TRBD1,CASRIRVGQGGRQPQHF,TGTGCCAGCAGAATTAGGGTAGGACAGGGGGGGAGACAGCCCCAGCATTTT
TRBJ1-1,NA,15,TRBV5-4,TRBD1,CASSLDRGNIAEAFF,TGTGCCAGCAGCTTAGACAGGGGGAATATCGCTGAAGCTTTCTTT